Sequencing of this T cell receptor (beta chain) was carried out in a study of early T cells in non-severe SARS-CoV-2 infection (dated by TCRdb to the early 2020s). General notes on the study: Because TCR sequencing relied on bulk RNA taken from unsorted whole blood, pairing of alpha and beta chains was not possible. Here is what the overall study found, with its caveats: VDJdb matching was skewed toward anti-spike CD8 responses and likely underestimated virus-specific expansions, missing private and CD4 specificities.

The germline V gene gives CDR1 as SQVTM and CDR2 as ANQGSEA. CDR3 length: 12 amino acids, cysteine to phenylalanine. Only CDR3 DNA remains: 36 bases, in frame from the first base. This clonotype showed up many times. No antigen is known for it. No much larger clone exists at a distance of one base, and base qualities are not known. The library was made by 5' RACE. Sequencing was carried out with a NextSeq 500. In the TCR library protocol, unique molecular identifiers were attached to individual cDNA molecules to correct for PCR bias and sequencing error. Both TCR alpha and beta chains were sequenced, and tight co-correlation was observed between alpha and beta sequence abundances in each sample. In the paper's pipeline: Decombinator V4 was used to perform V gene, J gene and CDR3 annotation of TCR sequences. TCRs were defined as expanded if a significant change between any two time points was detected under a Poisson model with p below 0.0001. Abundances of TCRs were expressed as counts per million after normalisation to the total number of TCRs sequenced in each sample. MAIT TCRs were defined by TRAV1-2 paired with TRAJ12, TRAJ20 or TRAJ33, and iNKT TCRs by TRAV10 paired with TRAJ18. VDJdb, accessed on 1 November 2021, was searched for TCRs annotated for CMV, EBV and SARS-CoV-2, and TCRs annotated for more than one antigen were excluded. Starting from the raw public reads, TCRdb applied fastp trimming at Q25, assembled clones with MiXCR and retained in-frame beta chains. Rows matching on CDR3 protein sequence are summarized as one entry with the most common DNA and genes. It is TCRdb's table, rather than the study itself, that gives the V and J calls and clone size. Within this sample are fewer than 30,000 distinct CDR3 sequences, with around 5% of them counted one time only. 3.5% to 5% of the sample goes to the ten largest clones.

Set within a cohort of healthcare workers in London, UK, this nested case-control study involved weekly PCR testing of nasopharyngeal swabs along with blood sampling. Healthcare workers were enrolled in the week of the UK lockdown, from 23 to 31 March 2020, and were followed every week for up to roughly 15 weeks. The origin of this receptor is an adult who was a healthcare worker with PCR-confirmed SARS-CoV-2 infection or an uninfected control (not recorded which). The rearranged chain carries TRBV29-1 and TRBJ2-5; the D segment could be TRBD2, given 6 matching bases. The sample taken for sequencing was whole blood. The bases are TGCACGGGACTTTGGGGACAAGAGACCCAGTACTTC. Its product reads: CTGLWGQETQYF.